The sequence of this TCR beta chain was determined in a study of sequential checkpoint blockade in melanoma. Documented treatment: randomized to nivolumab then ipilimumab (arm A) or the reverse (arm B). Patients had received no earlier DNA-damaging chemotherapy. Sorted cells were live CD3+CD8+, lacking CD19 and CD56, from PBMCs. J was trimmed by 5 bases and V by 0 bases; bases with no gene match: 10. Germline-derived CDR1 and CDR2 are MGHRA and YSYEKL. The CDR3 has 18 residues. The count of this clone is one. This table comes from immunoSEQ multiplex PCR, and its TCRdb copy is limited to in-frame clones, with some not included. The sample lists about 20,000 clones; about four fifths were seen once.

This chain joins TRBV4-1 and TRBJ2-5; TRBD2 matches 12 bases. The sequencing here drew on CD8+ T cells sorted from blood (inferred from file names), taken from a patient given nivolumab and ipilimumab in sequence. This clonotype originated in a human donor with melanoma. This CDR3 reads CASSQEIASGGAGETQYF. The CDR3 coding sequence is TGCGCCAGCAGCCAAGAAATCGCTAGCGGGGGGGCCGGGGAGACCCAGTACTTC.